A selection of T cell receptor beta chains follows, all from one sample in a study of early T cells in non-severe SARS-CoV-2 infection. TCRdb itself ran the 5' RACE reads through MiXCR, one entry per CDR3 protein. This table holds some 71,000 distinct CDR3 sequences, under 9.5% found once. The sequencing sample was made of whole blood. The receptors derive from an adult who was a healthcare worker with PCR-confirmed SARS-CoV-2 infection or an uninfected control (not recorded which). CDR3s include the opening cysteine and the closing phenylalanine or tryptophan. Fields, in order: V gene, CDR3 length, D gene, clone size, J gene, CDR3 DNA, CDR3 protein. D genes are given only for firm matches. Clone size, where shown, is once, few, many, or a class for clones that have expanded.

V: TRBV20-1; length: 14; D: -; size: few; J: TRBJ2-1; DNA: TGCAGTGCCCCGGTGGCCCACGCGGGGAATGAGCAGTTCTTC; CDR3: CSAPVAHAGNEQFF
V: TRBV7-2; length: 13; D: -; size: many; J: TRBJ1-5; DNA: TGTGCCAGCAGCTTTTATAGCAATCAGCCCCAGCATTTT; CDR3: CASSFYSNQPQHF
V: TRBV12-3/TRBV12-4; length: 11; D: -; size: few; J: TRBJ2-1; DNA: TGTGCCAGCAGTATGGGTGTGGAGCAGTTCTTC; CDR3: CASSMGVEQFF
V: TRBV6-2/TRBV6-3; length: 15; D: -; size: -; J: TRBJ1-5; DNA: TGTGCCATTGCGCATCATACAGGTGGCGATCAGCCCCAGCATTTT; CDR3: CAIAHHTGGDQPQHF
V: TRBV4-2; length: 18; D: TRBD2; size: -; J: TRBJ2-1; DNA: TGTGCCAGCAGCCAAGCGCCTAGCGGGAGTGAGACCTACAATGAGCAGTTCTTC; CDR3: CASSQAPSGSETYNEQFF
V: TRBV5-1; length: 17; D: -; size: few; J: TRBJ2-2; DNA: TGCGCCAGCAGCTCGGTTGGTGGGGGAGTGGACACCGGGGAGCTGTTTTTT; CDR3: CASSSVGGGVDTGELFF
V: TRBV6-5; length: 13; D: -; size: -; J: TRBJ1-6; DNA: TGTGCCAGCAGAAGGCAAACAAATTCACCCCTCCACTTT; CDR3: CASRRQTNSPLHF
V: TRBV28; length: 16; D: -; size: -; J: TRBJ1-3; DNA: TGTGCCAGCAGTGAGGAAAAGACAGGCTCTGGAAACACCATATATTTT; CDR3: CASSEEKTGSGNTIYF
V: TRBV14; length: 15; D: -; size: many; J: TRBJ2-2; DNA: TGTGCCAGCAGCCTGCGGGACAGCGCCACCGGGGAGCTGTTTTTT; CDR3: CASSLRDSATGELFF
V: TRBV12-3/TRBV12-4; length: 19; D: TRBD1; size: -; J: TRBJ2-6; DNA: TGTGCCAGCAGTAGTGAACAGGGGGCGGTAGGCTCTGGGGCCAACGTCCTGACTTTC; CDR3: CASSSEQGAVGSGANVLTF
V: TRBV7-2; length: 12; D: -; size: -; J: TRBJ1-3; DNA: TGTGCCAGCAGTTTGAACAGAAACACCATATATTTT; CDR3: CASSLNRNTIYF
V: TRBV7-3; length: 14; D: -; size: many; J: TRBJ2-7; DNA: TGTGCCAGCAGCCCAACGGGCCCACGGGGCGAGCAGTACTTC; CDR3: CASSPTGPRGEQYF
V: TRBV20-1; length: 13; D: -; size: many; J: TRBJ1-2; DNA: TGCATGTCCTATAGGGGTCTAGGCTATGGCTACACCTTC; CDR3: CMSYRGLGYGYTF
V: TRBV7-9; length: 13; D: -; size: -; J: TRBJ1-5; DNA: TGTGCCAGCAGCTTAGAGGCGACGCAGCCCCAGCATTTT; CDR3: CASSLEATQPQHF
V: TRBV19; length: 16; D: TRBD2; size: many; J: TRBJ2-7; DNA: TGTGCCAGTAGTCCCCGCCCCGCAGCGGGGGCCGACGAGCAGTACTTC; CDR3: CASSPRPAAGADEQYF
V: TRBV5-8; length: 15; D: -; size: many; J: TRBJ1-2; DNA: TGTGCCAGCAGCTTCACCGGAACCTTTGTGTATGGCTACACCTTC; CDR3: CASSFTGTFVYGYTF
V: TRBV7-2; length: 14; D: -; size: few; J: TRBJ2-3; DNA: TGTGCCAGCAGCTTAATCGCTTACACAGATACGCAGTATTTT; CDR3: CASSLIAYTDTQYF
V: TRBV2; length: 15; D: -; size: -; J: TRBJ2-1; DNA: TGTGCCAGCAGAACACAGGGTCCCGGAGACAATGAGCAGTTCTTC; CDR3: CASRTQGPGDNEQFF
V: TRBV3-1; length: 15; D: -; size: many; J: TRBJ1-1; DNA: TGTGCCAGCAGCCAGACAGGAGCTATGAACACTGAAGCTTTCTTT; CDR3: CASSQTGAMNTEAFF
V: TRBV13; length: 15; D: -; size: few; J: TRBJ2-7; DNA: TGTGCCAGCAGCTCTTCAGGATCGGGGTCCTACGAGCAGTACTTC; CDR3: CASSSSGSGSYEQYF
V: TRBV3-1; length: 12; D: -; size: -; J: TRBJ1-6; DNA: TGTGCCAGCAGCCAAGATCTCCGACCCCTCCACTTT; CDR3: CASSQDLRPLHF
V: TRBV7-2; length: 16; D: TRBD2; size: many; J: TRBJ2-7; DNA: TGTGCCAGCAGCTCCCGACTAGCGGGGAACTCCTACGAGCAGTACTTC; CDR3: CASSSRLAGNSYEQYF
V: TRBV20-1; length: 12; D: -; size: few; J: TRBJ2-1; DNA: TGCAGTGCTAGAGATAATTGGCGGGAGCAGTTCTTC; CDR3: CSARDNWREQFF
V: TRBV7-2; length: 13; D: TRBD1; size: many; J: TRBJ1-2; DNA: TGTGCCAGCAGCTTATTACAGGGGTATGGCTACACCTTC; CDR3: CASSLLQGYGYTF
V: TRBV2; length: 15; D: TRBD1; size: few; J: TRBJ2-7; DNA: TGTGCCAGCAGTGAAGAGGACAGGGGCCCCTACGAGCAGTACTTC; CDR3: CASSEEDRGPYEQYF
V: TRBV7-8; length: 16; D: TRBD1; size: -; J: TRBJ2-1; DNA: TGTGCCAGCAGCCTTACCCGGGACAGGGTAGGCAATGAGCAGTTCTTC; CDR3: CASSLTRDRVGNEQFF
V: TRBV20-1; length: 15; D: TRBD2; size: many; J: TRBJ2-2; DNA: TGCAGTGCTAGAGCTAGCGGGAGTCGGACCGGGGAGCTGTTTTTT; CDR3: CSARASGSRTGELFF
V: TRBV5-1; length: 13; D: -; size: -; J: TRBJ2-1; DNA: TGCGCCAGCAGCCTCGGTGCCTACAATGAGCAGTTCTTC; CDR3: CASSLGAYNEQFF
V: TRBV6-2/TRBV6-3; length: 14; D: -; size: -; J: TRBJ2-2; DNA: TGTGCCAGCAGAACACAGGGCGGAACCGGGGAGCTGTTTTTT; CDR3: CASRTQGGTGELFF
V: TRBV11-2; length: 12; D: -; size: many; J: TRBJ2-3; DNA: TGTGCCAGCAGCCCTCTCGGAGATACGCAGTATTTT; CDR3: CASSPLGDTQYF
V: TRBV7-2; length: 16; D: -; size: many; J: TRBJ2-7; DNA: TGTGCCAGCAGCTTAGGATCTCCGGACAACACCTACGAGCAGTACTTC; CDR3: CASSLGSPDNTYEQYF
V: TRBV27; length: 13; D: TRBD1; size: -; J: TRBJ1-6; DNA: TGTGCCAGCAGTTTCTCGGACAGGACTACCCTCCACTTT; CDR3: CASSFSDRTTLHF
V: TRBV5-6; length: 15; D: -; size: many; J: TRBJ2-3; DNA: TGTGCCAGCAGCTTGGCCGAAGTAGCGTTCGATACGCAGTATTTT; CDR3: CASSLAEVAFDTQYF
V: TRBV19; length: 16; D: TRBD1; size: -; J: TRBJ2-2; DNA: TGTGCCAGTAGCGCCCGCGGACAGGTCTCTTCCGGGGAGCTGTTTTTT; CDR3: CASSARGQVSSGELFF
V: TRBV5-8; length: 14; D: -; size: few; J: TRBJ1-6; DNA: TGTGCCAGCAGCTTCGAGGGCAGTAAAGTCCCCCTCCACTTT; CDR3: CASSFEGSKVPLHF
V: TRBV7-9; length: 15; D: -; size: -; J: TRBJ2-1; DNA: TGTGCCAGCATCCCCTGGCAGGGAGACTACAATGAGCAGTTCTTC; CDR3: CASIPWQGDYNEQFF
V: TRBV10-3; length: 13; D: -; size: many; J: TRBJ1-2; DNA: TGTGCCACACAGGAATATTCGACCTATGGCTACACCTTC; CDR3: CATQEYSTYGYTF
V: TRBV2; length: 14; D: -; size: few; J: TRBJ2-7; DNA: TGTGCCAGCAGTCTCGAGGGGTTTTCGGACGAGCAGTACTTC; CDR3: CASSLEGFSDEQYF
V: TRBV10-3; length: 14; D: -; size: many; J: TRBJ2-2; DNA: TGTGCCATCAGCCGGGACACGAACACCGGGGAGCTGTTTTTT; CDR3: CAISRDTNTGELFF
V: TRBV3-1; length: 17; D: -; size: -; J: TRBJ2-6; DNA: TGTGCCAGCAGCCATCATCCTCAGGGAGCTGGGGCCAACGTCCTGACTTTC; CDR3: CASSHHPQGAGANVLTF
V: TRBV6-1; length: 17; D: -; size: few; J: TRBJ2-4; DNA: TGTGCCAGCAGTGAAGCGATGGCAGGGGCGGACAAAAACATTCAGTACTTC; CDR3: CASSEAMAGADKNIQYF
V: TRBV30; length: 14; D: TRBD1; size: many; J: TRBJ1-2; DNA: TGTGCCTGGAGTGACGGACAGGGATTAGCTGGCTACACCTTC; CDR3: CAWSDGQGLAGYTF
V: TRBV5-1; length: 15; D: TRBD2; size: few; J: TRBJ2-3; DNA: TGCGCCAGCAGCCTTCCAGCGGGGGGGACAGATACGCAGTATTTT; CDR3: CASSLPAGGTDTQYF
V: TRBV10-3; length: 14; D: -; size: many; J: TRBJ1-1; DNA: TGTGCCATCAGTGAGGCGGCAGGGAACACTGAAGCTTTCTTT; CDR3: CAISEAAGNTEAFF
V: TRBV10-3; length: 14; D: TRBD2; size: few; J: TRBJ2-1; DNA: TGTGCCATCGGTTCTAGCGGGAGTGCGAATGAGCAGTTCTTC; CDR3: CAIGSSGSANEQFF
V: TRBV6-1; length: 15; D: TRBD2; size: many; J: TRBJ2-1; DNA: TGTGCCAGCAGCCCAGGACTAGCGGGCCCCGATGAGCAGTTCTTC; CDR3: CASSPGLAGPDEQFF
V: TRBV3-1; length: 12; D: -; size: few; J: TRBJ2-1; DNA: TGTGCCAGCAGCTCCGGGGTGGATGAGCAGTTCTTC; CDR3: CASSSGVDEQFF
V: TRBV29-1; length: 13; D: -; size: -; J: TRBJ1-2; DNA: TGCAGCGTCGCGGGGACCGCTAACTATGGCTACACCTTC; CDR3: CSVAGTANYGYTF
V: TRBV18; length: 16; D: -; size: many; J: TRBJ2-7; DNA: TGTGCCAGCTCTCCCTCCCGTGGGCAGGGGAGTGACGAGCAGTACTTC; CDR3: CASSPSRGQGSDEQYF
V: TRBV7-3; length: 16; D: -; size: -; J: TRBJ2-5; DNA: TGTGCCAGCAGCTTAAGTGCGACACCCTCCCAAGAGACCCAGTACTTC; CDR3: CASSLSATPSQETQYF
V: TRBV2; length: 16; D: TRBD2; size: many; J: TRBJ2-5; DNA: TGTGCCAGCAGTACCGCCGCGGTAGCGGGCCAAGAGACCCAGTACTTC; CDR3: CASSTAAVAGQETQYF
V: TRBV9; length: 17; D: TRBD1; size: -; J: TRBJ2-3; DNA: TGTGCCAGCAGCTACAACTCCGGGACAGGGGAAACAGATACGCAGTATTTT; CDR3: CASSYNSGTGETDTQYF
V: TRBV7-9; length: 13; D: -; size: -; J: TRBJ1-1; DNA: TGTGCCAGCAGCTTAGGGGTGGCAAACGAAGCTTTCTTT; CDR3: CASSLGVANEAFF
V: TRBV28; length: 14; D: -; size: once; J: TRBJ2-1; DNA: TGTGCCAGCAGTTCGAGACGTATCTACAATGAGCAGTTCTTC; CDR3: CASSSRRIYNEQFF